This T cell receptor beta chain was identified in a study of Graves' ophthalmopathy and Graves' hyperthyroidism. General study results and limits: Most thyroid clonotypes expanded beyond 0.001 frequency were also found in blood.

The table lists this clonotype with a few counts. What it recognizes is unknown. V was trimmed by 2 bases and J by 2 bases, leaving 9 bases between them. Germline CDR1 LNHDA, CDR2 SQIVND (reference sequence). This CDR3 has 14 amino acids. Scientists amplified the TCR beta CDR3 regions from RNA transcripts. After a first-round RT-PCR with HTBI primers, a second-round multiplex PCR was run. Using its own MiXCR run on the multiplex PCR reads, TCRdb lists one record per CDR3 protein. The sample holds around 1.1 million distinct CDR3 sequences, about two fifths seen once. The sequenced material came from peripheral blood or thyroid tissue (not recorded which). The chain is built from TRBV19 and TRBJ2-5; D unresolved. The receptor's source is an adult man with Graves' hyperthyroidism. The CDR3 nucleotides read TGTGCCAGTAGTATATCCAACAGACAAGAGACCCAGTACTTC. It specifies CASSISNRQETQYF.